Listed here are 15 T cell receptor beta chains from one sample, sequenced in a study of PD-L1 blockade in urothelial cancer. The table came from immunoSEQ multiplex PCR; TCRdb's copy has only in-frame clones and leaves some out. The sample holds more than 35,000 clones, just over 35% seen once. The specimen comprised tumor tissue, sampled before atezolizumab (anti-PD-L1) treatment. The origin of the receptors is a man between 60 and 75 years old with urothelial cancer.

This clone occurred a few times. The chain has TRBV19 and TRBJ1-6, with D unclear. The CDR3 is 13 amino acids. Germline lookup yields CDR1 LNHDA and CDR2 SQIVND (reference sequence). Trimming pared 6 bases from V and 5 bases from J, leaving 8 bases between. The CDR3 spells CASRDPNNSPLHF. In DNA, the CDR3 is TGTGCCAGTAGGGACCCCAATAATTCACCCCTCCACTTT.

This clone was found a few times. CDR3 residues: CASSLRPGTRGTDTQYF. CDR3 coding DNA: TGTGCCAGCAGCTTACGGCCTGGAACCCGCGGCACAGATACGCAGTATTTT. This chain connects TRBV11-3 to TRBJ2-3; D gene uncertain. Germline assignment: CDR1 SGHNT and CDR2 YENEEA. V lost 2 bases and J 1 base, leaving 16 bases between the germline ends. The CDR3 length is 17 residues.

This clone was recorded at least ten times. V and J are TRBV6-8 and TRBJ1-1; D may be TRBD1 (5 bases). CDR3 length equals 12 residues. V lost 0 bases to trimming and J lost 11 bases, with 10 bases between them. The germline V gene encodes CDR1 MNHGY and CDR2 SAAAGT. The CDR3 sequence is CASSYSGREAFF. The CDR3 nucleotides read TGTGCCAGCAGTTACTCTGGCAGGGAGGCTTTCTTT.

This clone was picked up many times. The observed sequence ends 1 residue before the CDR3 terminus, with the missing tail filled in from the germline J gene. The rearrangement uses TRBV6-1 and TRBJ1-2; D gene ambiguous. V was clipped by 0 bases and J by 7 bases, with 12 bases between them. This CDR3 has 14 residues. Germline CDR1 MNHNS, CDR2 SASEGT. The CDR3 DNA, read in part, is TGTGCCAGCAGTGAAGCGCTTCGGGCGGTTGGCTACACC. Encoded protein: CASSEALRAVGYT. The complete CDR3 protein is CASSEALRAVGYTF.

The chain recombines TRBV14 with TRBJ2-3; D remains ambiguous. The ends were cut back, 2 bases at V and 0 bases at J, with 9 bases in the middle. The CDR3 is 15 amino acids. From germline, CDR1 is SGHDN and CDR2 FVKESK. The CDR3 here is CASSQQPASTDTQYF. DNA for the CDR3: TGTGCCAGCAGCCAACAGCCTGCTAGCACAGATACGCAGTATTTT.

This clone was found a few times. The chain recombines TRBV19 with TRBJ2-7, with 9 bases lining up with TRBD1. Looked up from germline, CDR1 is LNHDA and CDR2 is SQIVND (reference sequence). This CDR3 is 16 amino acids long. The V and J ends lost 8 bases and 2 bases, in that order; junction bases with no gene match: 13. The CDR3 sequence: CASGVSGDRAPYEQYF. CDR3 bases: TGTGCCAGTGGAGTATCGGGGGACAGGGCTCCCTACGAGCAGTACTTC.

This clone was counted ten times or more. The junction differs from germline at one of its ends, possibly a read error. The chain employs TRBV6-8 and TRBJ1-2; D is undetermined. Germline CDR1 MNHGY, CDR2 SAAAGT. The CDR3 has 14 amino acids. CDR3 DNA: TGTGCCAGCAATTACAAAGGGTCAAACTATGGCTACACCTTC. Protein product: CASNYKGSNYGYTF.

The gene calls are TRBV25-1 and TRBJ1-1; the match to TRBD1 covers 10 bases. The V and J ends lost 5 bases and 4 bases, in that order; junction bases with no gene match: 7. The CDR3 runs 15 residues. The germline V gene has CDR1 MGHDK and CDR2 SYGVNS. The CDR3 protein is CASSKTGGRGTEAFF. The CDR3 bases are TGTGCCAGCAGTAAGACAGGGGGCCGCGGCACTGAAGCTTTCTTT.

This clone was counted a single time. J is TRBJ2-7 and V is TRBV30, with TRBD1 matching over 10 bases. Trimming at V came to 0 bases and at J to 1 base, leaving 0 bases not matched to a gene. Germline V gives CDR1 GTSNPN, CDR2 SVGIG (reference sequence). The CDR3 is 14 residues long. CDR3 sequence reads: CAWSVDRGSYEQYF. CDR3 sequence (DNA): TGTGCCTGGAGTGTGGACAGGGGGTCCTACGAGCAGTACTTC.

The J gene is TRBJ1-1, the V gene TRBV19; possible D gene TRBD1, 5 bases. Trimming took 3 bases from V and 2 from J, leaving 10 bases between them. Per germline, CDR1 LNHDA and CDR2 SQIVND (reference sequence). The CDR3 sequence is 14 residues long. The CDR3 loop is CASSMGRKNTEAFF. The CDR3 DNA follows: TGTGCCAGTAGTATGGGGCGGAAAAACACTGAAGCTTTCTTT.

The chain joins TRBV29-1 to TRBJ2-1; D gene unclear. Germline V gene lookup returns CDR1 SQVTM and CDR2 ANQGSEA. This CDR3 is built from 16 residues. Trimming removed 0 bases at V and 7 bases at J, with 19 bases between. The CDR3 loop is CSVEDRARNIVNEQFF. The CDR3 DNA reads as TGCAGCGTTGAAGATAGGGCGAGAAATATTGTAAATGAGCAGTTCTTC.

This clone showed up just a few times. The V and J genes are TRBV14 and TRBJ1-2; tentatively, D is TRBD1 (5 bases). Germline V gene sequence: CDR1 SGHDN, CDR2 FVKESK. This CDR3 region has 17 residues. Trimming left V 1 base short and J 7 bases short, with 22 bases between. This CDR3 reads CASSQARWGGGISGYTF. The CDR3 coding sequence is TGTGCCAGCAGCCAAGCCCGCTGGGGCGGGGGGATCTCTGGCTACACCTTC.

J is TRBJ1-5 and V is TRBV5-1, with D uncertain. This CDR3 is 15 amino acids long. Germline values: CDR1 SGHRS, CDR2 YFSETQ. Trimming removed 4 bases at V and 5 bases at J, with 16 bases between. CDR3 in DNA: TGCGCCAGCAGCCCACGGCCAGATCGTGATCAGCCCCAGCATTTT. As protein: CASSPRPDRDQPQHF.

V and J are TRBV19 and TRBJ2-7; either TRBD1 or TRBD2 may supply D (5 bases each). The germline V and J ends were trimmed by 0 bases and 3 bases, with 15 bases remaining between them. Germline V gives CDR1 LNHDA, CDR2 SQIVND (reference sequence). This CDR3 has 16 residues. The CDR3 spells CASSIDLWRQGYEQYF. The CDR3 DNA sequence: TGTGCCAGTAGTATAGATCTATGGAGGCAGGGCTACGAGCAGTACTTC.

The chain couples TRBV6-8 to TRBJ2-1; D gene unclear. The CDR3 length is 13 residues. CDR1 and CDR2 (germline): MNHGY, SAAAGT. The V gene lost 5 bases and the J gene lost 7 bases, with 12 bases spanning the gap. CDR3 loop: CASSLPPSNEQFF. CDR3 DNA: TGTGCCAGCAGTCTCCCCCCTAGTAATGAGCAGTTCTTC.